A selection of T cell receptor beta chains follows, all from one sample in a study of identical twins. TCRdb reprocessed the 5' RACE reads via MiXCR and lists one record per CDR3 protein. Here the sample spans 500,000 or so distinct CDR3 sequences, around 15% being singletons. This sample also appeared in a second study, on yellow fever vaccine responses in identical twins.

The sequenced sample consisted of CD4+ T cells sorted from blood. Source of these receptors: a woman aged 18-29 years in good health. CDR3s include the opening cysteine and the closing phenylalanine or tryptophan. The order of the fields is CDR3 protein, CDR3 DNA, CDR3 length, J gene, clone size, V gene, D gene. D genes are given only for firm matches. Clone size appears in some rows only: once, few, many, or a class for an expanded clone.

CDR3: CASSLGGGRVPDTQYF
DNA: TGTGCCAGCAGCTTAGGAGGCGGGAGGGTTCCAGATACGCAGTATTTT
length: 16
J: TRBJ2-3
size: few
V: TRBV7-2
D: TRBD2

CDR3: CAWSFRDRTWTGELFF
DNA: TGTGCCTGGAGTTTCCGGGACAGGACATGGACCGGGGAGCTGTTTTTT
length: 16
J: TRBJ2-2
size: -
V: TRBV30
D: TRBD1

CDR3: CASSPSRAGHYNEQFF
DNA: TGTGCCAGCAGTCCCAGTCGGGCAGGTCACTACAATGAGCAGTTCTTC
length: 16
J: TRBJ2-1
size: -
V: TRBV12-3/TRBV12-4
D: -

CDR3: CSASYRGRETQYF
DNA: TGCAGTGCTAGTTACAGGGGGAGGGAGACCCAGTACTTC
length: 13
J: TRBJ2-5
size: -
V: TRBV20-1
D: TRBD1

CDR3: CASSTSSSGRRYEQYF
DNA: TGTGCCAGCAGCACATCATCTAGCGGGAGGAGATACGAGCAGTACTTC
length: 16
J: TRBJ2-7
size: few
V: TRBV7-9
D: TRBD2

CDR3: CSASRQGLQETQYF
DNA: TGCAGTGCCAGTAGGCAGGGTCTCCAAGAGACCCAGTACTTC
length: 14
J: TRBJ2-5
size: few
V: TRBV20-1
D: -

CDR3: CSARPQGMGELFF
DNA: TGCAGTGCTAGGCCACAGGGGATGGGGGAGCTGTTTTTT
length: 13
J: TRBJ2-2
size: few
V: TRBV20-1
D: TRBD1

CDR3: CASSSTGALGSEQYF
DNA: TGCGCCAGCAGCTCCACAGGGGCCTTGGGTTCCGAGCAGTACTTC
length: 15
J: TRBJ2-7
size: few
V: TRBV5-1
D: TRBD1

CDR3: CASGLGRQNTEAFF
DNA: TGTGCTAGTGGTTTGGGAAGGCAGAACACTGAAGCTTTCTTT
length: 14
J: TRBJ1-1
size: few
V: TRBV12-5
D: -

CDR3: CSARDPRDRGETQYF
DNA: TGCAGTGCTAGAGACCCCCGGGACAGGGGCGAGACCCAGTACTTC
length: 15
J: TRBJ2-5
size: -
V: TRBV20-1
D: TRBD1

CDR3: CASSYRVADYNEQFF
DNA: TGTGCCAGCAGCTATCGGGTAGCGGATTACAATGAGCAGTTCTTC
length: 15
J: TRBJ2-1
size: many
V: TRBV7-9
D: -

CDR3: CASSLRGGRNNEQFF
DNA: TGTGCCAGCAGTTTAAGGGGGGGACGCAACAATGAGCAGTTCTTC
length: 15
J: TRBJ2-1
size: -
V: TRBV12-3/TRBV12-4
D: -

CDR3: CASSTPGGGWDEQFF
DNA: TGTGCCAGCAGCACACCCGGCGGGGGATGGGATGAGCAGTTCTTC
length: 15
J: TRBJ2-1
size: few
V: TRBV7-2
D: TRBD2

CDR3: CASSLQRRSSYEQYF
DNA: TGTGCCAGCAGCTTGCAGCGGAGGAGCTCCTACGAGCAGTACTTC
length: 15
J: TRBJ2-7
size: few
V: TRBV11-2
D: -

CDR3: CASSSGTSDNNEQFF
DNA: TGTGCCAGCTCCTCCGGGACTAGCGATAACAATGAGCAGTTCTTC
length: 15
J: TRBJ2-1
size: many
V: TRBV2
D: TRBD2

CDR3: CASTGGSGTDTQYF
DNA: TGCGCCAGCACAGGGGGCTCTGGCACAGATACGCAGTATTTT
length: 14
J: TRBJ2-3
size: few
V: TRBV5-1
D: TRBD1

CDR3: CASSGGRGSTDTQYF
DNA: TGTGCCAGCAGCGGGGGGCGGGGGAGCACAGATACGCAGTATTTT
length: 15
J: TRBJ2-3
size: -
V: TRBV12-3/TRBV12-4
D: -

CDR3: CASSLALGLAEPYEQYF
DNA: TGTGCCAGCAGCTTAGCGTTAGGTCTAGCGGAACCCTACGAGCAGTACTTC
length: 17
J: TRBJ2-7
size: -
V: TRBV7-8
D: TRBD2

CDR3: CSAIAGGLHEQFF
DNA: TGCAGTGCGATAGCGGGGGGGCTCCATGAGCAGTTCTTC
length: 13
J: TRBJ2-1
size: few
V: TRBV20-1
D: TRBD2

CDR3: CASSLGEGEPTDTQYF
DNA: TGCGCCAGCAGCTTGGGTGAGGGGGAGCCCACAGATACGCAGTATTTT
length: 16
J: TRBJ2-3
size: few
V: TRBV5-1
D: -

CDR3: CASSPQGAGETQYF
DNA: TGTGCCAGCAGTCCACAGGGGGCAGGAGAGACCCAGTACTTC
length: 14
J: TRBJ2-5
size: many
V: TRBV12-3/TRBV12-4
D: TRBD1

CDR3: CSARTGAVYEQYF
DNA: TGCAGTGCCCGGACAGGGGCTGTGTACGAGCAGTACTTC
length: 13
J: TRBJ2-7
size: -
V: TRBV20-1
D: TRBD1

CDR3: CASSFSTLGGSSYTQYF
DNA: TGTGCCAGCAGTTTTTCTACGTTGGGCGGCAGCTCCTATACGCAGTATTTT
length: 17
J: TRBJ2-3
size: -
V: TRBV12-3/TRBV12-4
D: -

CDR3: CSARDHGGGLFF
DNA: TGCAGTGCTAGAGATCACGGGGGCGGGCTGTTTTTT
length: 12
J: TRBJ2-2
size: -
V: TRBV20-1
D: -

CDR3: CASSEGGQGNEQFF
DNA: TGTGCCAGCAGTGAAGGGGGACAGGGGAATGAGCAGTTCTTC
length: 14
J: TRBJ2-1
size: few
V: TRBV6-1
D: TRBD1

CDR3: CATLRSLPDTQYF
DNA: TGTGCCACCCTACGGAGTCTACCAGATACGCAGTATTTT
length: 13
J: TRBJ2-3
size: -
V: TRBV10-3
D: -

CDR3: CASSGDRNEKLFF
DNA: TGCGCCAGCAGCGGGGACAGGAATGAAAAACTGTTTTTT
length: 13
J: TRBJ1-4
size: few
V: TRBV5-1
D: TRBD1

CDR3: CASSDRISNQPQHF
DNA: TGTGCCAGCAGTGACAGGATTAGCAATCAGCCCCAGCATTTT
length: 14
J: TRBJ1-5
size: few
V: TRBV2
D: -

CDR3: CASSAPLGTSGWNTGELFF
DNA: TGTGCCAGCAGCGCACCCCTCGGGACTAGCGGGTGGAACACCGGGGAGCTGTTTTTT
length: 19
J: TRBJ2-2
size: few
V: TRBV9
D: TRBD2

CDR3: CASSLKGRNTEAFF
DNA: TGTGCCAGCAGTTTAAAGGGGAGGAACACTGAAGCTTTCTTT
length: 14
J: TRBJ1-1
size: many
V: TRBV12-3/TRBV12-4
D: -

CDR3: CASRSYVGQSYEQYF
DNA: TGTGCCAGCAGGTCTTACGTTGGTCAGTCCTACGAGCAGTACTTC
length: 15
J: TRBJ2-7
size: -
V: TRBV28
D: -

CDR3: CASRTGRITGELFF
DNA: TGTGCCAGCAGAACGGGACGGATCACCGGGGAGCTGTTTTTT
length: 14
J: TRBJ2-2
size: few
V: TRBV28
D: -

CDR3: CASDQGQGTQPQHF
DNA: TGTGCCAGCGACCAAGGACAGGGAACTCAGCCCCAGCATTTT
length: 14
J: TRBJ1-5
size: -
V: TRBV6-1
D: TRBD1

CDR3: CASSLSTGSYNEQFF
DNA: TGTGCCAGCAGTTTATCGACAGGCTCCTACAATGAGCAGTTCTTC
length: 15
J: TRBJ2-1
size: -
V: TRBV27
D: -

CDR3: CAAKGDRGLEELFF
DNA: TGTGCCGCCAAGGGGGACAGGGGGCTCGAGGAGCTGTTTTTT
length: 14
J: TRBJ2-2
size: -
V: TRBV10-3
D: TRBD1

CDR3: CAIYSGRAKDEQFF
DNA: TGTGCCATCTATAGCGGGAGGGCCAAGGATGAGCAGTTCTTC
length: 14
J: TRBJ2-1
size: many
V: TRBV6-2/TRBV6-3
D: TRBD2

CDR3: CASSQGGLGLANRVEQYF
DNA: TGTGCCAGCAGCCAAGGGGGCTTGGGACTAGCGAATCGGGTCGAGCAGTACTTC
length: 18
J: TRBJ2-7
size: -
V: TRBV3-1
D: TRBD2

CDR3: CSAFTSGPNTGELFF
DNA: TGCAGTGCCTTTACCTCCGGACCCAACACCGGGGAGCTGTTTTTT
length: 15
J: TRBJ2-2
size: -
V: TRBV20-1
D: -